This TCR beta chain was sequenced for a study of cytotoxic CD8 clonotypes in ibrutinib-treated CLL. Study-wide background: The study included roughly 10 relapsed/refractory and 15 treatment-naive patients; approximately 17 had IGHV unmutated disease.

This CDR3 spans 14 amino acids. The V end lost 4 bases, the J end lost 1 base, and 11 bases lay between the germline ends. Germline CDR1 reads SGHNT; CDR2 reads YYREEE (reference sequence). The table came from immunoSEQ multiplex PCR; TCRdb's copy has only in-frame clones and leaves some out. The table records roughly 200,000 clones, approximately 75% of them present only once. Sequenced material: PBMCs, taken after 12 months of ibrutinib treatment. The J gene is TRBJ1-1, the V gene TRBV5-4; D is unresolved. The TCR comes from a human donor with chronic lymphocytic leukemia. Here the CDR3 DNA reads TGTGCCAGCAGCGGACTTTTTGGGAACACTGAAGCTTTCTTT. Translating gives CASSGLFGNTEAFF. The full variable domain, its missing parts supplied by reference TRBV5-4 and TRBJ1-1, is ETGVTQSPTHLIKTRGQQVTLRCSSQSGHNTVSWYQQALGQGPQFIFQYYREEENGRGNFPPRFSGLQFPNYSSELNVNALELDDSALYLCASSGLFGNTEAFFGQGTRLTVV.